This T cell receptor (beta chain) was sequenced for a study of T cells in Graves' hyperthyroidism and ophthalmopathy. Germline CDR1 SGHTA, CDR2 FQGNSA. This CDR3 region has 19 residues. Trimming at V came to 5 bases and at J to 1 base, leaving 16 bases not matched to a gene. Amplified TCR beta CDR3 regions derived from RNA transcripts. First-round RT-PCR of the TCR CDR3 relied on the HTBI primer set. TCRdb reprocessed the multiplex PCR reads with MiXCR, giving one entry per CDR3 protein. This table has some 560,000 distinct CDR3 sequences, less than 15% appearing once. This clonotype was observed at least ten times. Antigen: not known. The source of the PBMCs was 10 ml of fresh peripheral blood. Whole-study results and caveats: Ophthalmopathy could be told apart from stable hyperthyroidism with a 13 V-J model.

The V gene is TRBV7-2, the J gene TRBJ2-3; TRBD2 matches 9 bases. The source material was blood. The TCR comes from a woman aged 40 to 55 with Graves' hyperthyroidism. As DNA, the CDR3 is TGTGCCAGCAGCCAAGGGACTAGGCGGGAGGGCCGGGGCACAGATACGCAGTATTTT. This translates into CASSQGTRREGRGTDTQYF. Based on the CDR3 plus reference TRBV7-2 and TRBJ2-3, the full variable domain is GAGVSQSPSNKVTEKGKDVELRCDPISGHTALYWYRQSLGQGLEFLIYFQGNSAPDKSGLPSDRFSAERTGGSVSTLTIQRTQQEDSAVYLCASSQGTRREGRGTDTQYFGPGTRLTVL.